This TCR beta chain stems from a study of blood T cell repertoires in COVID-19. Study context: Both acute and convalescent COVID-19 samples were obtained from the United States, Italy and Spain.

Per the authors' pipeline: Amplification with reference gene primers provided the estimates of nucleated cell counts. The data were produced by immunoSEQ multiplex PCR, yet TCRdb's version contains in-frame clones alone and is incomplete. V, J and clone size reflect that table, while D and trimming were determined from the DNA. This sample has over 150,000 clones, with approximately 90% found just once. The trim removed 5 bases at V and 5 bases at J, leaving 12 bases unmatched. The CDR3 has 15 amino acids. The V gene's germline CDR1 is SGHTA and CDR2 FQGNSA. This clonotype originated in a man aged 18 to 29 with COVID-19, enrolled during active disease. The rearrangement joins TRBV7-2 to TRBJ2-7, with TRBD1 matching over 7 bases. Sequencing was performed on peripheral blood. In DNA, the CDR3 is TGTGCCAGCAGCAATCCGGGCAGGGGGTTTGACGAGCAGTACTTC. This gives the protein CASSNPGRGFDEQYF.